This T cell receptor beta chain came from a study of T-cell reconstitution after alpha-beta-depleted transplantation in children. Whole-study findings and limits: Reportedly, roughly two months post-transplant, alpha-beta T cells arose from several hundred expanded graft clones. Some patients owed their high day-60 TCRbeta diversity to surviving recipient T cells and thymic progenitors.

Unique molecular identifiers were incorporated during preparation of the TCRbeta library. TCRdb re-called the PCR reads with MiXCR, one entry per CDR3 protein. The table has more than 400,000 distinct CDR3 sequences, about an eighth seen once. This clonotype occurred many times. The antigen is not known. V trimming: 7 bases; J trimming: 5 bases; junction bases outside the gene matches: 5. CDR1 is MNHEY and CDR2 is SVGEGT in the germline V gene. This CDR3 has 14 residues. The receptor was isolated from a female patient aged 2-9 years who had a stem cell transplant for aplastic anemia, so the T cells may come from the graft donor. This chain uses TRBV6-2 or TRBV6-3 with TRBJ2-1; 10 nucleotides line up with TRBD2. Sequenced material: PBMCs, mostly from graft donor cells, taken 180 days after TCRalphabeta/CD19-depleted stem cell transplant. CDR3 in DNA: TGTGCCAGCACGGGAACTAGCGGGAACAATGAGCAGTTCTTC. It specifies CASTGTSGNNEQFF.